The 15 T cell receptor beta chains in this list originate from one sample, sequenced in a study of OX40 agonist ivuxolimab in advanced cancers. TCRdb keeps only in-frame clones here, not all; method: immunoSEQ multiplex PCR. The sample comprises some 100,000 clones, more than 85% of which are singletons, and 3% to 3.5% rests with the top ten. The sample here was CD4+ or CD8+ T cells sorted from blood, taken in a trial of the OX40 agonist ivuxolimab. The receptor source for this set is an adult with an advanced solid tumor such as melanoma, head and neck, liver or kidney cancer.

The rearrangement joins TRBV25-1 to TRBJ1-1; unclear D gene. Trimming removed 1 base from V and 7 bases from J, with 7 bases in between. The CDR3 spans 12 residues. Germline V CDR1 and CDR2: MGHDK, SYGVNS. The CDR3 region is CASSEWAGEAFF. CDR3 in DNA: TGTGCCAGCAGTGAATGGGCCGGTGAAGCTTTCTTT.

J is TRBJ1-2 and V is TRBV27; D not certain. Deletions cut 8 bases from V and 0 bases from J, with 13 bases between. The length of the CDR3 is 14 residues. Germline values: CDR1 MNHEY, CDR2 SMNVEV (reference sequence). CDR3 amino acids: CASSPRGTNYGYTF. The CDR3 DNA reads TGTGCCAGCTCCCCACGAGGGACTAACTATGGCTACACCTTC.

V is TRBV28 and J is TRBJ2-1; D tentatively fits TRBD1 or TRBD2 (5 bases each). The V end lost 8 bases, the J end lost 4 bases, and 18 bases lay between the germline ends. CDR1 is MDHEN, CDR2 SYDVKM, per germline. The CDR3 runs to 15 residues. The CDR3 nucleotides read TGTGCCAGCGGTGGGACCGGGATACAGTACAATGAGCAGTTCTTC. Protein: CASGGTGIQYNEQFF.

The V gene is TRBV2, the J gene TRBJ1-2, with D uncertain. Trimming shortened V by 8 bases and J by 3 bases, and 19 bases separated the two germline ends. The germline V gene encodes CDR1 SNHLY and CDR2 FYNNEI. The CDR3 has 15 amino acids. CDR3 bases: TGTGCCAGCTTCATGGGAGGAGATGATGACTATGGCTACACCTTC. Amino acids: CASFMGGDDDYGYTF.

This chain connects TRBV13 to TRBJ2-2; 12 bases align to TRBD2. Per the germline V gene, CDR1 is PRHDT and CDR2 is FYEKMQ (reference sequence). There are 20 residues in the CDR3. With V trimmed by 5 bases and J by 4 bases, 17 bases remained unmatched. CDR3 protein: CASSPTSLLAGGRSTGELFF. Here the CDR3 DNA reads TGTGCCAGCAGCCCAACTTCCTTACTAGCGGGAGGCCGAAGCACCGGGGAGCTGTTTTTT.

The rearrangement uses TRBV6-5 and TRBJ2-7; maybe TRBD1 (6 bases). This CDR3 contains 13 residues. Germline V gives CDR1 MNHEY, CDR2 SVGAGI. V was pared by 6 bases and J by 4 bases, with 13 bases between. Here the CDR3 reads CASRPGTLYEQYF. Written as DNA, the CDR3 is TGTGCCAGCAGACCCGGGACACTTTACGAGCAGTACTTC.

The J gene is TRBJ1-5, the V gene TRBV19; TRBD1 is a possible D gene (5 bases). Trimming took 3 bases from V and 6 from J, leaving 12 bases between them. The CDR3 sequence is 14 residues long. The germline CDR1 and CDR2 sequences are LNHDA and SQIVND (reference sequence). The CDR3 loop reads CASSMGLFGQPQHF. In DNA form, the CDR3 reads TGTGCCAGTAGTATGGGACTTTTTGGTCAGCCCCAGCATTTT.

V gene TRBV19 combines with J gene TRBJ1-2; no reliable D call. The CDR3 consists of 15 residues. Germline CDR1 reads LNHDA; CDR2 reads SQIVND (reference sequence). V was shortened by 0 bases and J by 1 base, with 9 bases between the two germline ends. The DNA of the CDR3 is TGTGCCAGTAGTATAGATAAGGGTCTTAACTATGGCTACACCTTC. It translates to CASSIDKGLNYGYTF. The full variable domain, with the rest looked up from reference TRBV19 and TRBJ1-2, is DGGITQSPKYLFRKEGQNVTLSCEQNLNHDAMYWYRQDPGQGLRLIYYSQIVNDFQKGDIAEGYSVSREKKESFPLTVTSAQKNPTAFYLCASSIDKGLNYGYTFGSGTRLTVV.

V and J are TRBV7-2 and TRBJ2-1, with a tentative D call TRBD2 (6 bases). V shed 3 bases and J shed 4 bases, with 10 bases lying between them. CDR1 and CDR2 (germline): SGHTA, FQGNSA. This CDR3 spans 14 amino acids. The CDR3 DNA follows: TGTGCCAGCAGCTTCGAGGCGGGGTACAATGAGCAGTTCTTC. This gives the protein CASSFEAGYNEQFF.

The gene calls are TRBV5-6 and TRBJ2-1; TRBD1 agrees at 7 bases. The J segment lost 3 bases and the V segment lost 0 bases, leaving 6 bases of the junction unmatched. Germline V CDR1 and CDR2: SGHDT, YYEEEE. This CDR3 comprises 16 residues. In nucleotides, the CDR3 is TGTGCCAGCAGCTTGGAACCCCGGGACAGCTACAATGAGCAGTTCTTC. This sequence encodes CASSLEPRDSYNEQFF.

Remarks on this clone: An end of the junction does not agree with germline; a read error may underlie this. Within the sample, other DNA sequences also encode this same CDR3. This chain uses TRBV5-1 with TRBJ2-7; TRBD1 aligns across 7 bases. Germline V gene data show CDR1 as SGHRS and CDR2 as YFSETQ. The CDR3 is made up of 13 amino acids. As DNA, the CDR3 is TGCGCCAGCAGCTCCGACAGGGTCTACGAGCAGTACTTT. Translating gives CASSSDRVYEQYF.

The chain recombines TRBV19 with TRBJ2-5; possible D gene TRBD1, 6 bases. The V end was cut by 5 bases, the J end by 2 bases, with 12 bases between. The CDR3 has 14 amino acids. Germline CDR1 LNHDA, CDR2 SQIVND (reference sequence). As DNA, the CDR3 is TGTGCCAGTAGTTCCCCAGGACAGCAAGAGACCCAGTACTTC. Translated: CASSSPGQQETQYF.

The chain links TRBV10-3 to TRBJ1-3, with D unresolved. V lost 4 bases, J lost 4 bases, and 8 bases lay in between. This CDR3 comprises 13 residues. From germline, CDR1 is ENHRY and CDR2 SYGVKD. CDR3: CAISGVVGNTIYF. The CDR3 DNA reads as TGTGCCATCAGTGGAGTTGTGGGAAACACCATATATTTT.

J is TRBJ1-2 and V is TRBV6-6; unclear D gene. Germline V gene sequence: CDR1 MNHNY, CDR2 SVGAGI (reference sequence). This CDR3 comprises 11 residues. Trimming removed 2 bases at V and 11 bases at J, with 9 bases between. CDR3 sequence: CASSYSGFYTF. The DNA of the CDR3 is TGTGCCAGCAGTTACAGCGGCTTTTACACCTTC.

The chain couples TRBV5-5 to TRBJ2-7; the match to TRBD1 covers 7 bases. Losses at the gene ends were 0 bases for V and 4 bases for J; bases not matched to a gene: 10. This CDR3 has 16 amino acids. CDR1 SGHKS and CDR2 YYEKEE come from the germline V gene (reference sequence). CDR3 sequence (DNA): TGTGCCAGCAGCTTGGCTCGAGACAGGGTTATTTACGAGCAGTACTTC. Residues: CASSLARDRVIYEQYF. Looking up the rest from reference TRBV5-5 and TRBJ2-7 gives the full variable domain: DAGVTQSPTHLIKTRGQQVTLRCSPISGHKSVSWYQQVLGQGPQFIFQYYEKEERGRGNFPDRFSARQFPNYSSELNVNALLLGDSALYLCASSLARDRVIYEQYFGPGTRLTVT.